This T cell receptor (beta chain) was sequenced for a study of T cell responses to AZD1222 COVID-19 vaccine (dated by TCRdb to about 2021). At the level of the whole study: A total of 233 trial participants underwent TCR sequencing, of whom around 200 received two doses of AZD1222 and 26 received two doses of the MenACWY control vaccine. Trial participants were enrolled by age into subgroups of 18-55, 56-69 and 70-plus years, and around 150, 28 and 57 TCR-sequenced participants, respectively, were included in these subgroups. Points the paper makes about the study in general: The vaccine-associated CD4 TCRs covered the entire spike protein, and the dominant responses fell in regions 160-218 and 743-854. Conclusions about previously exposed vaccinees are limited because only 5 or 6 AZD1222 recipients were SARS-CoV-2 seropositive at baseline. Participants were mostly white British, with more females than males. The authors suggested clonal diversity may have been underestimated. The 56-69-year group was small, and its depth increase did not reach significance, likely because of low power. Reportedly, close to half of the unique spike-specific TCRs recognized epitopes lying outside the regions that are mutated in the B.1.351 and B.1.1.7 variants. After two AZD1222 doses, both the breadth and the depth of spike-specific TCRs were significantly higher than at day 0 and than in MenACWY recipients. Because no day 14 peak-response samples were available, repertoires were characterized only after the peak T cell response.

The germline V and J ends show losses of 4 bases and 6 bases respectively, and no gene match explains 7 bases of the junction. From the germline V gene, CDR1 is MNHEY and CDR2 is SVGAGI. The CDR3 measures 15 amino acids from cysteine to phenylalanine. Just the 45-base CDR3 DNA is kept, in frame starting at base 1. The time point label on this specimen signifies: about 28 days (+/-7) after the second vaccine dose. AZD1222 recipients given second doses at about 4 weeks or at about 12 weeks were pooled, since spike-specific TCR depth and breadth were not found to differ between the two schedules. Samples from vaccinated people were obtained from the UK trials COV001 and COV002, which included a single-blind randomized controlled phase 2/3 trial of AZD1222 (ChAdOx1 nCoV-19) in healthy adults. Trial participant PBMC samples were collected at day 0 and day 28 after the second dose for TCRbeta chain sequencing.

The CDR3 regions of human TCRbeta chains were analyzed by immunosequencing. The study's processing was this. TCRs in the repertoires were matched against a reference library of SARS-CoV-2-specific TCRs that had been generated with the MIRA antigen-specificity platform. Breadth was defined as the fraction of unique TCRs that were SARS-CoV-2-associated, and depth was defined as the fraction of total T cells that were SARS-CoV-2-associated. Using the MIRA data, every spike-specific TCR was mapped to the spike region that the TCR reacted to and assigned to either a CD4 or a CD8 class. Log10-transformed breadth and depth values were compared by one-way ANOVA with Sidak's multiple comparisons tests. Entries here come from immuneACCESS through TCRdb and include only in-frame sequences with V and J called. Some clones fail to appear in such tables; in the studies checked, an unresolved V gene covers under half of the shortfall, and the cause of the remainder is unknown. That table supplies the V and J calls and clone size; D and trimming were determined from the DNA. For this sample there are about 110,000 clones; 87% appear just once. The ten top clones hold around 4.5% of the sample.

On this clone itself: Which antigen it targets is not known. No base-level quality is on record; no much larger clone is a single base apart.

The chain joins TRBV6-5 to TRBJ1-4; 8 bases in the middle match TRBD1. The source is an adult who received the AZD1222 COVID-19 vaccine. Sequencing was performed on peripheral blood, taken 28 days after the second AZD1222 dose. The DNA reads TGTGCCAGCAGTTTGGGACAGGCGAGGGATGAAAAACTGTTTTTT. The resulting protein is CASSLGQARDEKLFF.